One sample yielded the 17 T cell receptor beta chains listed below, sequenced in a study of blood T cell repertoires in COVID-19. Method: immunoSEQ multiplex PCR; TCRdb's copy keeps in-frame clones and lacks some. Of under 350,000 clones in the sample, approximately 83% are singletons; the top ten hold approximately 4%. What was sequenced was PBMCs or T cells enriched from blood (not recorded which). These receptor sequences come from a woman between 40 and 50 years old with acute COVID-19.

This sequence joins TRBV6-5 and TRBJ2-3, with D unresolved. Germline CDR1 reads MNHEY; CDR2 reads SVGAGI. V shed 0 bases and J shed 0 bases, with 10 bases lying between them. This CDR3 is built from 16 residues. In nucleotides, the CDR3 is TGTGCCAGCAGTTACTCTAGGAGTACTAGCACAGATACGCAGTATTTT. As protein: CASSYSRSTSTDTQYF.

The J gene is TRBJ2-7, the V gene TRBV5-6; possibly TRBD1 for D (5 bases). The CDR3 has 15 residues. V was pared by 0 bases and J by 2 bases, with 12 bases between. Germline CDR1 SGHDT, CDR2 YYEEEE. CDR3 sequence reads: CASSLVAGWTYEQYF. CDR3 DNA sequence: TGTGCCAGCAGCTTGGTCGCAGGGTGGACCTACGAGCAGTACTTC.

The chain is built from TRBV5-1 and TRBJ1-5; 8 nucleotides match TRBD1. The V segment lost 4 bases and the J segment 5 bases; nucleotides outside the gene matches: 5. Germline V gene lookup returns CDR1 SGHRS and CDR2 YFSETQ. CDR3 size: 14 residues. The CDR3 is CASSPTGGYQPQHF. The CDR3 DNA sequence: TGCGCCAGCAGCCCCACAGGGGGATATCAGCCCCAGCATTTT.

The V gene is TRBV25-1, the J gene TRBJ2-1; 8 nucleotides line up with TRBD2. V was clipped by 2 bases and J by 3 bases; unmatched bases: 0. The CDR3 length is 14 residues. Germline loops: CDR1 MGHDK, CDR2 SYGVNS. CDR3 in DNA: TGTGCCAGCAGTGAAGCGGGGGGCTACAATGAGCAGTTCTTC. It translates to CASSEAGGYNEQFF.

This chain uses TRBV10-3 with TRBJ1-2; TRBD1 matches 7 bases. CDR1 and CDR2 (germline): ENHRY, SYGVKD. This CDR3 is built from 13 residues. With 5 bases clipped from V and 5 bases from J, the junction kept 5 bases outside the gene matches. The CDR3 is CAISQRTGYGYTF. CDR3 DNA: TGTGCCATCAGTCAACGGACAGGATATGGCTACACCTTC.

The rearrangement joins TRBV27 to TRBJ2-7, with D possibly TRBD1 on 5 matching bases. The V gene's germline CDR1 is MNHEY and CDR2 SMNVEV (reference sequence). V gave up 5 bases and J gave up 3 bases, with 11 bases separating them. This CDR3 has 13 residues. CDR3 protein: CASSPDINYEQYF. CDR3 nucleotide sequence: TGTGCCAGCAGTCCGGACATAAACTACGAGCAGTACTTC.

This clone was recorded at least ten times. This chain uses TRBV7-2 with TRBJ2-7; 14 nucleotides line up with TRBD2. The V segment lost 1 base and the J segment 3 bases; nucleotides outside the gene matches: 8. The germline V gene has CDR1 SGHTA and CDR2 FQGNSA. The CDR3 spans 18 residues. The CDR3 sequence is CASSLGTSGRRLGYEQYF. The CDR3 coding sequence is TGTGCCAGCAGCTTAGGGACTAGCGGGAGGAGATTAGGCTACGAGCAGTACTTC.

The sample holds a few counts of this clone. J is TRBJ1-4 and V is TRBV9, with D possibly TRBD1 on 6 matching bases. From germline, CDR1 is SGDLS and CDR2 YYNGEE. The CDR3 extends over 15 amino acids. The V end was cut by 4 bases, the J end by 5 bases, with 15 bases between. In DNA, the CDR3 is TGTGCCAGCAGCCCTACACCGCAGGGGAATGAAAAACTGTTTTTT. This sequence encodes CASSPTPQGNEKLFF. Full variable domain (rest looked up from reference TRBV9 and TRBJ1-4): DSGVTQTPKHLITATGQRVTLRCSPRSGDLSVYWYQQSLDQGLQFLIQYYNGEERAKGNILERFSAQQFPDLHSELNLSSLELGDSALYFCASSPTPQGNEKLFFGSGTQLSVL.

This clone was observed a single time. V usage is TRBV7-8 and J usage is TRBJ1-4, with D hard to call. Deletions cut 1 base from V and 1 base from J, with 19 bases between. This CDR3 spans 19 amino acids. Germline V gives CDR1 SGHVS, CDR2 FQNEAQ. CDR3: CASSLGVREGWRTNEKLFF. DNA for the CDR3: TGTGCCAGCAGCTTAGGGGTTCGGGAGGGTTGGCGAACTAATGAAAAACTGTTTTTT.

The chain uses TRBV21-1 and TRBJ2-1; the DNA was not used to check the table's D call, TRBD2. TRBV21-1 is a recognized pseudogene. This CDR3 region has 15 residues. In DNA form, the CDR3 reads TGTGCCAGCAGCATACCCCCTACTGTTTACAATGAGCAGTTCTTC. Translation gives CASSIPPTVYNEQFF.

The rearrangement uses TRBV2 and TRBJ2-7, with 7 bases aligning to TRBD2. The CDR3 totals 12 residues. Unmatched junction bases numbered 6, after V lost 7 bases and J lost 6 bases. Germline V gene data show CDR1 as SNHLY and CDR2 as FYNNEI. The CDR3 protein is CASTREGIEQYF. CDR3 in DNA: TGTGCCAGCACCAGGGAGGGAATCGAGCAGTACTTC.

This clone was observed once. V and J are TRBV3-1 (or the pseudogene TRBV3-2) and TRBJ2-3, with D uncertain. The CDR3 has 19 residues. Trimming stripped 1 base from V and 4 bases from J, with 24 bases between. Germline V gene sequence: CDR1 LGHDT, CDR2 YNNKEL (reference sequence). CDR3 sequence reads: CASSQVNSVGRPSPDTQYF. The CDR3, as DNA: TGTGCCAGCAGCCAAGTTAACAGTGTTGGGCGCCCCTCCCCAGATACGCAGTATTTT.

The chain links TRBV3-1 (or the pseudogene TRBV3-2) to TRBJ2-5; 7 bases are shared with TRBD1. The CDR3 consists of 13 residues. The V gene end was trimmed by 8 bases and the J gene end by 2 bases; junction bases not matched to a gene: 5. The germline V gene has CDR1 LGHDT and CDR2 YNNKEL (reference sequence). Here the CDR3 DNA reads TGTGCCAGCCGGGACAGAACTCAAGAGACCCAGTACTTC. Translated, it gives CASRDRTQETQYF.

The chain combines TRBV6-5 with TRBJ2-7, with D unclear. V lost 2 bases to trimming and J lost 5 bases, with 10 bases between them. The CDR3 has 13 residues. Germline CDR1 and CDR2: MNHEY and SVGAGI. CDR3 protein: CASSYPLRNEQYF. As DNA, the CDR3 is TGTGCCAGCAGTTACCCATTGAGGAACGAGCAGTACTTC.

The chain is built from TRBV6-2 or TRBV6-3 and TRBJ2-3, with a possible D match to TRBD1 (5 bases). The germline V gene has CDR1 MNHEY and CDR2 SVGEGT. V was pared by 0 bases and J by 0 bases, with 10 bases between. The CDR3 has 16 amino acids. In DNA form, the CDR3 reads TGTGCCAGCAGTTACTCGCGACAGCGAAGCACAGATACGCAGTATTTT. Translating gives CASSYSRQRSTDTQYF.

The rearrangement links TRBV7-2 to TRBJ2-6, with a weak D call TRBD2 (6 bases). Per germline, CDR1 SGHTA and CDR2 FQGNSA. This CDR3 spans 17 amino acids. Trimming pared 2 bases from V and 1 base from J, leaving 12 bases between. CDR3 in DNA: TGTGCCAGCAGCTTAATGGGGGGAAAGTCTGGGGCCAACGTCCTGACTTTC. It translates to CASSLMGGKSGANVLTF.

The CDR3 reads CASSPQGSNQPQHF. For the CDR3, the DNA is TGTGCCAGCAGCCCTCAGGGGAGCAATCAGCCCCAGCATTTT. This rearrangement joins TRBV3-1 (or the pseudogene TRBV3-2) to TRBJ1-5; perhaps TRBD1 as D (6 bases). CDR3 length equals 14 residues. The V gene's germline CDR1 is LGHDT and CDR2 YNNKEL (reference sequence). Trimming pared 4 bases from V and 1 base from J, leaving 8 bases between.